One and the same sample provided the 30 T cell receptor beta chains below, sequenced in a study of blood T cells in healthy people across ages. Alongside a J-beta primer mix, a sample-barcoded 5' primer served in a second PCR lasting about 7 to 11 cycles. Each CDR3 protein gets one entry after TCRdb re-called the 5' RACE reads with MiXCR. In the table there are about 780,000 distinct CDR3 sequences, about 42% of which are singletons. Sequenced input: blood. The receptors stem from a man aged 80 or over in good health.

V is TRBV7-9 and J is TRBJ2-6, with 10 nucleotides matching TRBD1. This CDR3 is 18 amino acids long. Germline trimming cut 2 bases from V and 0 bases from J; bases unmatched to any gene: 4. Germline loops: CDR1 SEHNR, CDR2 FQNEAQ (reference sequence). CDR3 protein: CASSLTGTGASGANVLTF. CDR3 nucleotide sequence: TGTGCCAGCAGCTTAACCGGGACAGGGGCCTCTGGGGCCAACGTCCTGACTTTC.

This clonotype has a count of ten or more. A much larger clonotype is one base distant, so this may be a read error. The chain employs TRBV20-1 and TRBJ2-5; 8 nucleotides match TRBD2. This CDR3 region has 15 residues. Germline assignment: CDR1 DFQATT and CDR2 SNEGSKA (reference sequence). Unmatched junction bases numbered 20, after V lost 6 bases and J lost 11 bases. CDR3 sequence (DNA): TGCAGTGCGCCCAGAACTAGCGGAATAGGGGATGAGCAGTACTTC. Protein sequence: CSAPRTSGIGDEQYF.

The rearrangement joins TRBV14 to TRBJ2-5, with D perhaps being TRBD1 or TRBD2 (5 bases each). V was shortened by 2 bases and J by 2 bases, with 15 bases between the two germline ends. Germline-derived CDR1 and CDR2 are SGHDN and FVKESK. This CDR3 contains 16 residues. The CDR3 DNA is TGTGCCAGCAGCCAAATGGGACCTACCCGTCAAGAGACCCAGTACTTC. Translating it yields CASSQMGPTRQETQYF.

V is TRBV10-3 and J is TRBJ1-6, with 7 bases aligning to TRBD1. The junction had 5 bases not matched to a gene; V was cut back by 8 bases and J by 7 bases. Germline CDR1 and CDR2: ENHRY and SYGVKD. The CDR3 has 13 residues. The CDR3 coding sequence is TGTGCCATCCAAGGGGGCCGAAATTCACCCCTCCACTTT. This sequence encodes CAIQGGRNSPLHF.

DNA of the CDR3: TGCGCCAGCAGCCAATCCGGAGGGTCAGGGGGTTCTGCAGATACGCAGTATTTT. Its translation: CASSQSGGSGGSADTQYF. V gene TRBV4-3 combines with J gene TRBJ2-3; D perhaps matches TRBD1 (7 bases). Germline V CDR1 and CDR2: LGHNA, YSLEER. V lost 2 bases and J lost 4, with 22 bases in between. This CDR3 contains 18 residues.

The chain has TRBV7-9 and TRBJ1-5; 9 bases map to TRBD1. V lost 1 base and J lost 3; bases outside the gene matches: 13. The germline gives CDR1 SEHNR, CDR2 FQNEAQ (reference sequence). The CDR3 is 19 amino acids. DNA of the CDR3: TGTGCCAGCAGCTTAGGGGGGACAGGGAGGGGCCTTGACAATCAGCCCCAGCATTTT. Translating it yields CASSLGGTGRGLDNQPQHF.

V usage is TRBV29-1 and J usage is TRBJ2-5; 8 bases are a match to TRBD1. Near its end, the DNA agrees better with TRBJ2-7, so the J call may be wrong. CDR1 and CDR2 from the germline V gene are SQVTM and ANQGSEA. This CDR3 is 11 amino acids long. This CDR3 reads CSLGQGGEQYF. In DNA, the CDR3 is TGCAGTTTAGGACAGGGCGGCGAGCAGTACTTC.

Worth noting for this clonotype: This clone may be a read error of a much larger clone one base away. The rearrangement joins TRBV30 to TRBJ2-1; D is undetermined. Trimming pared 0 bases from V and 8 bases from J, leaving 23 bases between. Per the germline V gene, CDR1 is GTSNPN and CDR2 is SVGIG (reference sequence). This CDR3 is 17 amino acids long. The CDR3 reads CAWSVLKQRLSSYEQFF. The CDR3 DNA is TGTGCCTGGAGTGTACTGAAACAACGACTGAGTAGCTATGAGCAGTTCTTC.

There are a few counts of this clonotype. V gene TRBV29-1 combines with J gene TRBJ2-5; tentative D call: TRBD2 (6 bases). Germline V gene data show CDR1 as SQVTM and CDR2 as ANQGSEA. The V end lost 3 bases, the J end lost 4 bases, and 12 bases lay between the germline ends. This CDR3 is built from 13 residues. CDR3 DNA: TGCAGCGTTGAGTCTTCCGGGGGAGAGACCCAGTACTTC. It translates to CSVESSGGETQYF.

The chain joins TRBV9 to TRBJ2-5; the D gene is possibly TRBD2 (6 bases). Trimming took 4 bases from V and 0 from J, leaving 16 bases between them. Germline V gene sequence: CDR1 SGDLS, CDR2 YYNGEE. CDR3 length: 16 amino acids. The CDR3 nucleotides are TGTGCCAGCAGCCTAGGAGGGGAAAGGGACCAAGAGACCCAGTACTTC. It translates to CASSLGGERDQETQYF.

The chain carries TRBV27 and TRBJ2-5; D possibly uses TRBD1 or TRBD2 (5 bases each). CDR3 length: 13 residues. Trimming left V 2 bases short and J 11 bases short, with 15 bases between. CDR1 and CDR2 from the germline V gene are MNHEY and SMNVEV (reference sequence). The CDR3 protein is CASSLPGTHEQYF. CDR3 DNA sequence: TGTGCCAGCAGTTTACCTGGGACCCATGAGCAGTACTTC.

This clonotype has at least ten counts. The chain employs TRBV29-1 and TRBJ1-2, with 8 positions matching TRBD1. The germline V gene has CDR1 SQVTM and CDR2 ANQGSEA. V shed 1 base and J 3 bases; nucleotides not matched to a gene: 1. The CDR3 spans 13 residues. CDR3 residues: CSVEAQGDYGYTF. The CDR3 DNA is TGCAGCGTTGAAGCACAGGGGGACTATGGCTACACCTTC.

As to this clonotype: A much larger clone sits a single nucleotide away, making a read error possible. The chain joins TRBV21-1 to TRBJ2-1; the table's D gene call, TRBD1, was not cross checked with the DNA. TRBV21-1 is classified as a pseudogene. The CDR3 length is 16 residues. The CDR3 loop is CASSKLDREFVNEQFF. The DNA of the CDR3 is TGTGCCAGCAGCAAACTGGACAGGGAATTCGTCAATGAGCAGTTCTTC.

This clonotype was recorded a few times. The V and J genes are TRBV14 and TRBJ1-6; TRBD1 aligns across 7 bases. CDR3 length: 18 amino acids. V lost 3 bases and J lost 6; bases outside the gene matches: 14. Germline CDR1 and CDR2: SGHDN and FVKESK. CDR3 in DNA: TGTGCCAGCAGCCATGGGGGCCACGGGACAGAATTTAATTCACCCCTCCACTTT. This sequence encodes CASSHGGHGTEFNSPLHF.

The chain carries TRBV4-2 and TRBJ1-1, with a possible D match to TRBD1 (5 bases). The V end was cut by 4 bases, the J end by 4 bases, with 13 bases between. The CDR3 runs to 14 residues. The germline CDR1 and CDR2 sequences are LGHNA and YNFKEQ. As DNA, the CDR3 is TGTGCCAGCAGCCCGGGGACTTCAGGCACTGAAGCTTTCTTT. Translating it yields CASSPGTSGTEAFF.

This clonotype occurred a few times. This chain connects TRBV5-1 to TRBJ2-3; 10 bases line up with TRBD2. CDR1 and CDR2 from the germline V gene are SGHRS and YFSETQ. This CDR3 spans 17 amino acids. Trimming removed 1 base from V and 4 bases from J; junction bases left unmatched: 9. The CDR3 region is CASSLRRASGRSDTQYF. In nucleotides, the CDR3 is TGCGCCAGCAGCTTGAGGAGGGCTAGCGGGAGATCAGATACGCAGTATTTT.

The V and J genes are TRBV29-1 and TRBJ1-2; 7 nucleotides align to TRBD1. J lost 5 bases, V lost 1 base, and 19 bases had no gene match. The CDR3 runs 18 residues. The V gene's germline CDR1 is SQVTM and CDR2 ANQGSEA. In nucleotides, the CDR3 is TGCAGCGTTGAAGCCCACAGGGGCCCTCCTCTGACTATGTATGGCTACACCTTC. As protein: CSVEAHRGPPLTMYGYTF.

For this clonotype: An end of the junction does not agree with germline; a read error may underlie this. The CDR3 nucleotides read TGTGCCATCTGGACAGGGTTTGATCAAGAGACCAAGTACTTC. Translated: CAIWTGFDQETKYF. The chain is built from TRBV10-3 and TRBJ2-5, with 8 bases fitting TRBD1. The CDR3 loop spans 14 amino acids. Germline V gene data show CDR1 as ENHRY and CDR2 as SYGVKD.

This clonotype was picked up many times. The chain employs TRBV6-6 and TRBJ1-5; no firm D call. The CDR3 has 14 residues. V lost 5 bases, J lost 3 bases, and 11 bases lay in between. The germline V gene has CDR1 MNHNY and CDR2 SVGAGI (reference sequence). The CDR3 protein is CASSTRRDNQPQHF. DNA of the CDR3: TGTGCCAGCAGTACTAGACGGGACAATCAGCCCCAGCATTTT.

As for this clonotype: One end of the junction does not line up with germline, which may come from a read error. The chain recombines TRBV28 with TRBJ1-4, with TRBD1 matching over 8 bases. The CDR3 is made up of 15 amino acids. Germline CDR1 MDHEN, CDR2 SYDVKM. In DNA form, the CDR3 reads TGTGCCGGCAGTCTCTGGACAGGGACTAATGAAAAACTGTTTTTT. This encodes CAGSLWTGTNEKLFF.

The table lists this clonotype with a few counts. The chain recombines TRBV4-1 with TRBJ2-7; the match to TRBD2 covers 14 bases. Germline V gene data show CDR1 as MGHRA and CDR2 as YSYEKL. This CDR3 has 19 residues. The ends lost 4 bases at V and 0 bases at J; junction bases unmatched: 11. DNA for the CDR3: TGCGCCAGCAGCCGAGAGGGACTAGCGGGAGTCGGAAGCTCCTACGAGCAGTACTTC. As protein: CASSREGLAGVGSSYEQYF.

V is TRBV6-1 and J is TRBJ1-6, with D perhaps TRBD1 (6 bases). Germline lookup yields CDR1 MNHNS and CDR2 SASEGT. Trimming stripped 7 bases from V and 9 bases from J, with 19 bases between. The CDR3 extends over 15 amino acids. This chain's CDR3 is CASTIEGQISSPLHF. As DNA, the CDR3 is TGTGCCAGCACGATTGAAGGACAGATTAGTTCACCCCTCCACTTT.

As regards this clonotype: Being one base from a much bigger clone, this may be a read error. This CDR3 reads CASSQVLAGGVQETQYF. CDR3 sequence (DNA): TGTGCCAGCAGCCAAGTCCTAGCGGGAGGGGTCCAAGAGACCCAGTACTTC. The chain links TRBV11-2 to TRBJ2-5; 12 bases fit TRBD2. Trimming removed 5 bases from V and 1 base from J; junction bases left unmatched: 8. The CDR3 covers 17 residues. Per the germline V gene, CDR1 is SGHAT and CDR2 is FQNNGV.

Ten or more counts support this clonotype. This chain uses TRBV4-2 with TRBJ2-7, with D unclear. Germline CDR1 reads LGHNA; CDR2 reads YNFKEQ. Trimming removed 0 bases from V and 3 bases from J, with 12 bases in between. The CDR3 sequence is 15 residues long. CDR3 residues: CASSQDLQVVYEQYF. In nucleotides, the CDR3 is TGTGCCAGCAGCCAAGATCTCCAGGTTGTCTACGAGCAGTACTTC.

A few counts support this clonotype. Here the CDR3 reads CASSQGLGAGATQYF. As DNA, the CDR3 is TGTGCCAGCAGCCAAGGACTGGGGGCAGGGGCTACGCAGTATTTT. The chain carries TRBV4-2 and TRBJ2-3, with D possibly being TRBD1 (6 bases). V was clipped by 1 base and J by 8 bases, with 16 bases between them. This CDR3 contains 15 residues. In germline, CDR1 is LGHNA, CDR2 YNFKEQ.

In this sample, this clonotype turned up a few times. The V and J genes are TRBV7-9 and TRBJ1-2; 8 nucleotides align to TRBD1. This CDR3 is 14 amino acids long. Trimming at V came to 4 bases and at J to 4 bases, leaving 5 bases not matched to a gene. CDR1 is SEHNR, CDR2 FQNEAQ, per germline (reference sequence). CDR3 bases: TGTGCCAGCAGCTCGGGGACAGGTCTCTATGGCTACACCTTC. As protein: CASSSGTGLYGYTF.

In this sample, this clonotype turned up a few times. The CDR3 reads CASSLATGTGGSQPQHF. CDR3 bases: TGTGCCAGCAGCTTAGCGACGGGGACAGGAGGTAGTCAGCCCCAGCATTTT. V gene TRBV7-6 combines with J gene TRBJ1-5; 8 bases map to TRBD1. The germline V gene encodes CDR1 SGHVS and CDR2 FNYEAQ. The CDR3 has 17 residues. Trimming at V came to 0 bases and at J to 6 bases, leaving 10 bases not matched to a gene.

The CDR3 reads CASRFTGTGLQETQYF. CDR3 DNA: TGTGCCAGCAGGTTTACCGGGACAGGGTTGCAAGAGACCCAGTACTTC. This chain links TRBV11-1 with TRBJ2-5, with TRBD1 matching over 9 bases. This CDR3 is built from 16 residues. Germline-derived CDR1 and CDR2 are SGHAT and FQDESV (reference sequence). Germline trimming cut 6 bases from V and 2 bases from J; bases unmatched to any gene: 10. The whole variable domain, remainder taken from reference TRBV11-1 and TRBJ2-5, is EAEVAQSPRYKITEKSQAVAFWCDPISGHATLYWYRQILGQGPELLVQFQDESVVDDSQLPKDRFSAERLKGVDSTLKIQPAELGDSAMYLCASRFTGTGLQETQYFGPGTRLLVL.

A single count supports this clonotype. The chain's CDR3 is CSAHTGTSGRNEQFF. DNA of the CDR3: TGCAGTGCCCACACCGGGACTAGCGGGAGGAATGAGCAGTTCTTC. The chain joins TRBV20-1 to TRBJ2-1; 15 bases are a match to TRBD2. The CDR3 runs 15 residues. Unmatched junction bases numbered 7, after V lost 6 bases and J lost 7 bases. Germline V CDR1 and CDR2: DFQATT, SNEGSKA (reference sequence).

The chain recombines TRBV12-3 or TRBV12-4 with TRBJ2-1; D ambiguous. This CDR3 is 12 amino acids long. Trimming removed 5 bases at V and 12 bases at J, with 14 bases between. The CDR3 nucleotides are TGTGCCAGCAGTCCGAGTAGCACTCCGCAGTTCTTC. It encodes CASSPSSTPQFF.